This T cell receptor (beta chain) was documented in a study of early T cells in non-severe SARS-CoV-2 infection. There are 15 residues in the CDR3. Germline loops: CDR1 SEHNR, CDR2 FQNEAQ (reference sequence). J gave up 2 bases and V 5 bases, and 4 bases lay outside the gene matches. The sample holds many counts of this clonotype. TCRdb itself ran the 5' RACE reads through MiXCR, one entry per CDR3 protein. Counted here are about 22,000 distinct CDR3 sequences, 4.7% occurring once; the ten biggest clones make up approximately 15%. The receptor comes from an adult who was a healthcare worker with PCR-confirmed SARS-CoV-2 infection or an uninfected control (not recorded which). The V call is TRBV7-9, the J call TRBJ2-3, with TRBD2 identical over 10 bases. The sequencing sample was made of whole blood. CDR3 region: CASSRSGGFTDTQYF. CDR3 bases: TGTGCCAGCAGCCGTAGCGGGGGGTTCACAGATACGCAGTATTTT.